The 30 T cell receptor beta chains given below trace back to one sample, sequenced in a study of T cell changes during pregnancy in multiple sclerosis. This table comes from immunoSEQ multiplex PCR, and its TCRdb copy is limited to in-frame clones, with some not included. This sample carries around 100,000 clones, approximately 90% of them seen once, and the ten largest clones take 1.5%. The specimen comprised peripheral blood, sampled in the third trimester of pregnancy. These receptors originate from a female donor with multiple sclerosis, enrolled in a pregnancy study.

The genes are TRBV28 and TRBJ2-7; 8 nucleotides line up with TRBD1. V gave up 9 bases and J gave up 2 bases; unmatched junction bases: 15. Germline V gene data show CDR1 as MDHEN and CDR2 as SYDVKM. The CDR3 extends over 16 amino acids. The CDR3 sequence is CASRQGPPKITYEQYF. The CDR3 nucleotides read TGTGCCAGTCGACAGGGGCCTCCTAAAATTACCTACGAGCAGTACTTC. Full variable domain (outside the CDR3, taken from reference TRBV28 and TRBJ2-7): DVKVTQSSRYLVKRTGEKVFLECVQDMDHENMFWYRQDPGLGLRLIYFSYDVKMKEKGDIPEGYSVSREKKERFSLILESASTNQTSMYLCASRQGPPKITYEQYFGPGTRLTVT.

The V call is TRBV6-5, the J call TRBJ1-4; D is uncertain. Trimming took 5 bases from V and 7 from J, leaving 14 bases between them. This CDR3 contains 14 residues. From germline, CDR1 is MNHEY and CDR2 SVGAGI. In nucleotides, the CDR3 is TGTGCCAGCAGTCAGCCCCCGCGGGGTGAAAAACTGTTTTTT. Protein: CASSQPPRGEKLFF.

This chain links TRBV9 with TRBJ2-1, with D possibly being TRBD1 (6 bases). Deletions cut 3 bases from V and 8 bases from J, with 12 bases between. The CDR3 has 13 residues. Germline-derived CDR1 and CDR2 are SGDLS and YYNGEE. The CDR3 here is CASSDRVRDEQFF. The CDR3 DNA sequence: TGTGCCAGCAGCGACAGGGTCAGGGATGAGCAGTTCTTC.

CDR3 loop: CASTERETITAPYEQYF. The CDR3 nucleotides read TGCGCCAGCACGGAGCGGGAGACCATAACCGCCCCATACGAGCAGTACTTC. The rearrangement uses TRBV10-2 and TRBJ2-7; 8 bases fit TRBD2. The germline gives CDR1 WSHSY, CDR2 SAAADI. This CDR3 spans 17 amino acids. After removal of 7 bases from V and 4 bases from J, the junction contained 18 bases not matched to a gene.

V is TRBV28 and J is TRBJ2-7, with D maybe TRBD2 (5 bases). The CDR3 extends over 14 amino acids. Germline assignment: CDR1 MDHEN and CDR2 SYDVKM. V shed 6 bases and J shed 2 bases, with 14 bases lying between them. CDR3 residues: CASSPSGYPYEQYF. The DNA for the CDR3 is TGTGCCAGCAGCCCAAGCGGTTACCCCTACGAGCAGTACTTC.

The rearrangement joins TRBV10-1 to TRBJ2-1; a possible D gene is TRBD1 (6 bases). Trimming stripped 6 bases from V and 7 bases from J, with 13 bases between. The CDR3 sequence is 13 residues long. Germline CDR1 is WNHNN and CDR2 is SYGVQD (reference sequence). CDR3 loop: CASSENRENEQFF. The CDR3 DNA reads TGCGCCAGCAGCGAAAACAGGGAAAATGAGCAGTTCTTC.

The V gene is TRBV9, the J gene TRBJ2-1; 10 bases are shared with TRBD2. Germline-derived CDR1 and CDR2 are SGDLS and YYNGEE. J lost 7 bases, V lost 4 bases, and 8 bases had no gene match. This CDR3 has 15 residues. This CDR3 reads CASSLTSGTFNEQFF. CDR3 DNA sequence: TGTGCCAGCAGCCTCACTAGCGGGACTTTTAATGAGCAGTTCTTC.

This chain uses TRBV18 with TRBJ1-3; TRBD1 matches 7 bases. The CDR3 is 16 amino acids. Looked up from germline, CDR1 is KGHSH and CDR2 is LQKENI. V shed 6 bases and J 0 bases; nucleotides not matched to a gene: 8. The CDR3 is CASSRDSPSSGNTIYF. The CDR3 nucleotides are TGTGCCAGCTCCCGGGACAGCCCTTCCTCTGGAAACACCATATATTTT.

The chain joins TRBV29-1 to TRBJ2-1, with 7 bases lining up with TRBD2. This CDR3 has 14 amino acids. The germline gives CDR1 SQVTM, CDR2 ANQGSEA. Trimming removed 3 bases from V and 2 bases from J; junction bases left unmatched: 4. DNA for the CDR3: TGCAGCGTTGACGGAGGGAGGGCCTACAATGAGCAGTTCTTC. Amino acids: CSVDGGRAYNEQFF.

The chain is built from TRBV18 and TRBJ2-5; TRBD2 aligns across 8 bases. J lost 5 bases, V lost 6 bases, and 8 bases had no gene match. The CDR3 totals 14 residues. Per germline, CDR1 KGHSH and CDR2 LQKENI. The chain's CDR3 is CASSRTSSIETQYF. The CDR3 DNA sequence: TGTGCCAGCTCGCGGACTAGCAGTATCGAGACCCAGTACTTC. The full variable domain, with the rest looked up from reference TRBV18 and TRBJ2-5, is NAGVMQNPRHLVRRRGQEARLRCSPMKGHSHVYWYRQLPEEGLKFMVYLQKENIIDESGMPKERFSAEFPKEGPSILRIQQVVRGDSAAYFCASSRTSSIETQYFGPGTRLLVL.

This clone was observed a single time. The rearrangement joins TRBV6-5 to TRBJ1-1; D is unclear. Trimming took 2 bases from V and 0 from J, leaving 10 bases between them. CDR3 length equals 15 residues. The germline V gene has CDR1 MNHEY and CDR2 SVGAGI. CDR3 sequence reads: CASSYNRGVNTEAFF. CDR3 in DNA: TGTGCCAGCAGTTACAATCGGGGAGTGAACACTGAAGCTTTCTTT.

This clone was found once. The genes are TRBV10-1 and TRBJ1-2; D may be TRBD1 (5 bases). The length of the CDR3 is 11 residues. The germline V and J ends were trimmed by 8 bases and 7 bases, with 11 bases remaining between them. Germline values: CDR1 WNHNN, CDR2 SYGVQD (reference sequence). CDR3 protein: CASPRVFGYTF. CDR3 nucleotides: TGCGCCAGCCCCAGGGTCTTTGGCTACACCTTC.

This chain's CDR3 is CASSVRQGEEAFF. In DNA form, the CDR3 reads TGTGCCAGCAGCGTACGACAGGGGGAGGAAGCTTTCTTT. The chain joins TRBV9 to TRBJ1-1; 9 bases agree with TRBD1. J gave up 8 bases and V 1 base, and 3 bases lay outside the gene matches. Germline CDR1 reads SGDLS; CDR2 reads YYNGEE. The length of the CDR3 is 13 residues. Together with reference TRBV9 and TRBJ1-1, the CDR3 gives the full variable domain: DSGVTQTPKHLITATGQRVTLRCSPRSGDLSVYWYQQSLDQGLQFLIQYYNGEERAKGNILERFSAQQFPDLHSELNLSSLELGDSALYFCASSVRQGEEAFFGQGTRLTVV.

This clone was detected only a few times. V is TRBV5-6 and J is TRBJ1-1, with unresolved D. Trimming took off 5 bases at V and 1 base at J, with 9 bases between the two ends. The CDR3 sequence is 13 residues long. The germline gives CDR1 SGHDT, CDR2 YYEEEE. This CDR3 reads CASSYEQNTEAFF. The CDR3 DNA follows: TGTGCCAGCAGTTATGAGCAGAACACTGAAGCTTTCTTT.

J is TRBJ2-3 and V is TRBV9; TRBD2 aligns across 11 bases. This CDR3 contains 16 residues. Germline lookup yields CDR1 SGDLS and CDR2 YYNGEE. With 1 base clipped from V and 1 base from J, the junction kept 2 bases outside the gene matches. DNA for the CDR3: TGTGCCAGCAGCGTAATGACTAGCGGGGGCACAGATACGCAGTATTTT. Residues: CASSVMTSGGTDTQYF.

The chain couples TRBV29-1 to TRBJ1-2; TRBD1 aligns across 7 bases. V trimming: 7 bases; J trimming: 4 bases; junction bases outside the gene matches: 9. Germline V gene data show CDR1 as SQVTM and CDR2 as ANQGSEA. The CDR3 runs 13 residues. The CDR3 sequence is CSAQNTGAYGYTF. In DNA, the CDR3 is TGCAGCGCCCAAAACACAGGGGCCTATGGCTACACCTTC.

The chain recombines TRBV15 with TRBJ1-4, with TRBD1 matching 8 bases. CDR3 size: 17 residues. Germline loops: CDR1 LNHNV, CDR2 YYDKDF (reference sequence). V lost 0 bases, J lost 3 bases, and 6 bases stayed unmatched. As DNA, the CDR3 is TGTGCCACCAGCAGAGATTGGCTCAGGGGGCCTAATGAAAAACTGTTTTTT. Protein sequence: CATSRDWLRGPNEKLFF.

A word on this clone: Germline is not matched at one junction end, which may reflect a read error. As DNA, the CDR3 is TGTGCCAGCAGTCTATCGTCGCTGGGACAGGGTTCCGGGGCCAACGTCCTGACTTTC. This translates into CASSLSSLGQGSGANVLTF. This rearrangement joins TRBV27 to TRBJ2-6, with 9 bases aligning to TRBD1. This CDR3 is 19 amino acids long. Germline loops: CDR1 MNHEY, CDR2 SMNVEV (reference sequence).

The gene calls are TRBV6-6 and TRBJ2-3; D gene uncertain. In germline, CDR1 is MNHNY, CDR2 SVGAGI (reference sequence). V lost 3 bases and J lost 6, with 13 bases in between. The CDR3 loop spans 14 amino acids. The CDR3 is CASSYPSLGDTQYF. CDR3 DNA: TGTGCCAGCAGTTATCCAAGTCTCGGGGATACGCAGTATTTT.

This sequence joins TRBV6-1 and TRBJ2-1; weak D call: TRBD2 (6 bases). The V gene lost 6 bases and the J gene lost 4 bases, with 13 bases spanning the gap. CDR3 length: 14 residues. The germline gives CDR1 MNHNS, CDR2 SASEGT. The CDR3 is CASRGSGSYNEQFF. CDR3 nucleotides: TGTGCCAGCAGAGGTAGCGGATCATACAATGAGCAGTTCTTC.

The chain links TRBV6-7 to TRBJ2-1; TRBD2 aligns across 14 bases. TRBV6-7 is labeled an ORF, and its function is uncertain. V lost 7 bases, J lost 2 bases, and 10 bases stayed unmatched. CDR3 length: 18 residues. The CDR3 is CASTRTSGRTGPYNEQFF. As DNA, the CDR3 is TGTGCCAGCACCCGGACTAGCGGGAGGACGGGGCCCTACAATGAGCAGTTCTTC.

The genes are TRBV5-1 and TRBJ1-3; the match to TRBD1 covers 8 bases. V trimming: 6 bases; J trimming: 0 bases; junction bases outside the gene matches: 5. Germline CDR1 reads SGHRS; CDR2 reads YFSETQ. CDR3 length equals 15 residues. The CDR3 DNA sequence: TGCGCCAGCACTCAGGGGGCCACCTCTGGAAACACCATATATTTT. Its protein is CASTQGATSGNTIYF.

This sequence joins TRBV9 and TRBJ1-2; 7 positions agree with TRBD1. The germline CDR1 and CDR2 sequences are SGDLS and YYNGEE. V gave up 3 bases and J gave up 8 bases; unmatched junction bases: 10. There are 14 residues in the CDR3. The CDR3, as DNA: TGTGCCAGCAGCGATACAGGGGCTCGTGAAGGCTACACCTTC. This translates into CASSDTGAREGYTF.

This sequence joins TRBV5-1 and TRBJ2-1; 8 nucleotides match TRBD2. In germline, CDR1 is SGHRS, CDR2 YFSETQ. This CDR3 contains 15 residues. V lost 2 bases to trimming and J lost 6 bases; unmatched junction nucleotides: 7. CDR3 region: CASSLVSGRSNEQFF. Here the CDR3 DNA reads TGCGCCAGCAGCTTAGTGAGCGGGAGAAGCAATGAGCAGTTCTTC.

This chain uses TRBV4-2 with TRBJ2-5; D is perhaps TRBD2 (6 bases). This CDR3 has 16 residues. V lost 3 bases and J 7 bases, leaving 21 bases between the germline ends. From germline, CDR1 is LGHNA and CDR2 YNFKEQ. Here the CDR3 reads CASSQDPGSNTRTQYF. CDR3 nucleotides: TGTGCCAGCAGCCAGGACCCCGGGAGTAATACTAGGACCCAGTACTTC.

The V call is TRBV10-1, the J call TRBJ1-1; tentative D call: TRBD1 (6 bases). CDR1 and CDR2 from the germline V gene are WNHNN and SYGVQD (reference sequence). The CDR3 consists of 13 residues. Trimming removed 6 bases from V and 1 base from J, with 9 bases in between. The CDR3 nucleotides read TGCGCCAGCAGACAGGGCTGGAACACTGAAGCTTTCTTT. This codes for CASRQGWNTEAFF.

This clone was found once. The chain links TRBV6-6 to TRBJ2-7; D gene ambiguous. This CDR3 spans 13 amino acids. CDR1 is MNHNY, CDR2 SVGAGI, per germline (reference sequence). The germline V and J ends were trimmed by 0 bases and 7 bases, with 10 bases remaining between them. The CDR3 DNA follows: TGTGCCAGCAGTTACTCGAGTTATTCGGAGCAGTACTTC. This translates into CASSYSSYSEQYF.

This chain joins TRBV10-3 and TRBJ2-7; TRBD1 matches 10 bases. V gave up 8 bases and J gave up 2 bases; unmatched junction bases: 6. The V gene's germline CDR1 is ENHRY and CDR2 SYGVKD. The CDR3 length is 14 residues. CDR3 nucleotide sequence: TGTGCCATCGGACAGGGGGTTGGCACCTACGAGCAGTACTTC. Translated, it gives CAIGQGVGTYEQYF.

The genes are TRBV14 and TRBJ1-2, with D unclear. CDR3 length equals 14 residues. With 4 bases removed from V and 1 base from J, the gap between germline ends came to 10 bases. The germline V gene has CDR1 SGHDN and CDR2 FVKESK. CDR3 coding DNA: TGTGCCAGCAGCCCTTACACAGATAACTATGGCTACACCTTC. Translating it yields CASSPYTDNYGYTF.

The V and J genes are TRBV30 and TRBJ2-7; 8 nucleotides align to TRBD2. The CDR3 sequence is 14 residues long. In germline, CDR1 is GTSNPN, CDR2 SVGIG (reference sequence). Losses at the gene ends were 0 bases for V and 6 bases for J; bases not matched to a gene: 7. The CDR3 DNA follows: TGTGCCTGGAGTGTACCAATAGCGGGAACCGAGCAGTACTTC. Encoded protein: CAWSVPIAGTEQYF.